The present T cell receptor (beta chain) was sequenced within a study of cytomegalovirus exposure and HLA in healthy donors. Points from the study as a whole: 16,951 TCR beta sequences were associated with HLA alleles at 0.05 false discovery rate in a later analysis. Per published reports, the classifier diagnosed cytomegalovirus status with high specificity and sensitivity.

V shed 4 bases, J shed 7 bases, and the junction held 6 bases outside the gene matches. This CDR3 comprises 14 residues. Per germline, CDR1 SGDLS and CDR2 YYNGEE. To note about this clone: Its antigen is unidentified.

With 60 Vbeta and 13 Jbeta primers, the PCR was carried out. Methods used by the authors: In a later analysis, of tens of millions of unique beta chains, around 11 million appeared in at least two donors. Measured with immunoSEQ multiplex PCR; TCRdb has only the in-frame clones, and not every one. V, J and clone size derive from that table, while D and trimming were established from the DNA sequence. The table lists roughly 220,000 clones, 65% to 85% of them singletons. V is TRBV9 and J is TRBJ1-4; TRBD1 matches at 8 bases. This receptor was taken from a man in his thirties or forties in good health and CMV-seronegative. Input material: PBMCs. CDR3 residues: CASSSDRDFEKLFF. In DNA, the CDR3 is TGTGCCAGCAGCTCGGACAGGGATTTTGAAAAACTGTTTTTT. Variable domain in full (rest from reference TRBV9 and TRBJ1-4): DSGVTQTPKHLITATGQRVTLRCSPRSGDLSVYWYQQSLDQGLQFLIQYYNGEERAKGNILERFSAQQFPDLHSELNLSSLELGDSALYFCASSSDRDFEKLFFGSGTQLSVL.